A single TCR beta chain is shown here with its context. Its antigen is currently unknown. The sample comes from a study of cytotoxic CD8 clonotypes in ibrutinib-treated CLL. General study results and limits: Increased clonality at ibrutinib response gave way to a return toward baseline at progression. At the start, clonality exceeded age-matched healthy donors and followed circulating CD8+ T-cell counts.

Researchers set a sequencing depth target of 1 in 200,000 to 1 in 1 million T cells. The assay was immunoSEQ multiplex PCR, and TCRdb's table has in-frame clones only and misses some. The sample lists 97,000 or so clones; more than 75% were seen once. With cryopreserved PBMCs as the source, around 2 micrograms of genomic DNA went to TCR beta libraries. The V end was cut by 1 base, the J end by 1 base, with 10 bases between. This CDR3 region has 14 residues. The germline CDR1 and CDR2 sequences are SQVTM and ANQGSEA. The sequenced sample was PBMCs, obtained after 12 months of ibrutinib treatment. V and J are TRBV29-1 and TRBJ2-5; possibly TRBD1 for D (6 bases). The origin of this receptor is a human donor with chronic lymphocytic leukemia. CDR3 sequence reads: CSVEGGTPQETQYF. The CDR3 DNA reads TGCAGCGTTGAAGGAGGGACACCCCAAGAGACCCAGTACTTC.